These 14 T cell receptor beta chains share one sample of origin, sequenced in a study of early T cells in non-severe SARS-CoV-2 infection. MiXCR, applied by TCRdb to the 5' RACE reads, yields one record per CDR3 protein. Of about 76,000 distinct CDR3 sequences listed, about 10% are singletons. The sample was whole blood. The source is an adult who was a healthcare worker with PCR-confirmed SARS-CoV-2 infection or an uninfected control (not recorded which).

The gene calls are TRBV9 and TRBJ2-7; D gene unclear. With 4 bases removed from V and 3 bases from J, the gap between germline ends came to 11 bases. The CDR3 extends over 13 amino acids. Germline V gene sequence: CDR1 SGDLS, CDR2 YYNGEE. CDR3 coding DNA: TGTGCCAGCAGCACCTCCCCTTTCTACGAGCAGTACTTC. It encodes CASSTSPFYEQYF.

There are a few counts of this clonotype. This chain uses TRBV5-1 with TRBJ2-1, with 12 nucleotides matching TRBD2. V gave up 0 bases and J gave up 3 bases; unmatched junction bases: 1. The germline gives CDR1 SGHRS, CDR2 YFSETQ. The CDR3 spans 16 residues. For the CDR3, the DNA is TGCGCCAGCAGCTTGGGGACTAGCGGGGACTACAATGAGCAGTTCTTC. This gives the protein CASSLGTSGDYNEQFF. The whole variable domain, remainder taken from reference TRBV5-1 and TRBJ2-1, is KAGVTQTPRYLIKTRGQQVTLSCSPISGHRSVSWYQQTPGQGLQFLFEYFSETQRNKGNFPGRFSGRQFSNSRSEMNVSTLELGDSALYLCASSLGTSGDYNEQFFGPGTRLTVL.

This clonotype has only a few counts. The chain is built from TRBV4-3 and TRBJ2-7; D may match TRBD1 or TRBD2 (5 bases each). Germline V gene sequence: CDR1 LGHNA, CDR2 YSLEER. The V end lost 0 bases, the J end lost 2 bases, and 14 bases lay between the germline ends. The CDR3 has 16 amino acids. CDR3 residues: CASSQDRGDPTYEQYF. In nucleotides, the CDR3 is TGCGCCAGCAGCCAAGATAGAGGGGATCCGACCTACGAGCAGTACTTC.

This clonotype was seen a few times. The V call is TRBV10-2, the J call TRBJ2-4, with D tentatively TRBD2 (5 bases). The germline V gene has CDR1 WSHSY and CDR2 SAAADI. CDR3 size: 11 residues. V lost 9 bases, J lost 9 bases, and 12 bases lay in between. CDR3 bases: TGCGCCAGTAATACGGGGAGCATTCAGTACTTC. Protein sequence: CASNTGSIQYF.

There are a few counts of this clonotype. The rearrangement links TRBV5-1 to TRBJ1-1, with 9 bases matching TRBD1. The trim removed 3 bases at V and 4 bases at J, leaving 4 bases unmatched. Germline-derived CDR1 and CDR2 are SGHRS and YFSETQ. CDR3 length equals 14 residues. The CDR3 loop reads CASSWDRAGTEAFF. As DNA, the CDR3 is TGCGCCAGCAGCTGGGACAGGGCGGGCACTGAAGCTTTCTTT.

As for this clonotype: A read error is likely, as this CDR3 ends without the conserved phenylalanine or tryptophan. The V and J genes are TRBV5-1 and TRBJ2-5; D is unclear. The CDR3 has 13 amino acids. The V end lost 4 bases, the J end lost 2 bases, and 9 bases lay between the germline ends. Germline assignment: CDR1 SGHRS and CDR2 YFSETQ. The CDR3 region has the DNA TGCGCCAGCAGCCCGGACGGGCAAGAGACCCAGTACTAC. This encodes CASSPDGQETQYY.

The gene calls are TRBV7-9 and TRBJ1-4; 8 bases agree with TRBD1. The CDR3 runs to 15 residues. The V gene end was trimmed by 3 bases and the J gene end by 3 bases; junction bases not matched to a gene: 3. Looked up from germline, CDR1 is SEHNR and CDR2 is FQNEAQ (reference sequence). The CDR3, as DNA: TGTGCCAGCAGCTTCGGACAGGGACCTAATGAAAAACTGTTTTTT. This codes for CASSFGQGPNEKLFF.

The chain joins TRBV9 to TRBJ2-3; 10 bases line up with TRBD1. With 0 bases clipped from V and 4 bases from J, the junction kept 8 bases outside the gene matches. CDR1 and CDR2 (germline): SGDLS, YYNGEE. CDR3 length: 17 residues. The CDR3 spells CASSVGDRGPGADTQYF. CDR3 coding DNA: TGTGCCAGCAGCGTAGGGGACAGGGGCCCGGGGGCAGATACGCAGTATTTT.

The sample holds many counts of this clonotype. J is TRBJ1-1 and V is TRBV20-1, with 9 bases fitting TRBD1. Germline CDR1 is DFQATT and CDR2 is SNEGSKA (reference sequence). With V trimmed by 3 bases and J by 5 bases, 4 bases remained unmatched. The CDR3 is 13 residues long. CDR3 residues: CSASRDRVTEAFF. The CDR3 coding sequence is TGCAGTGCTAGTCGGGACAGGGTAACTGAAGCTTTCTTT.

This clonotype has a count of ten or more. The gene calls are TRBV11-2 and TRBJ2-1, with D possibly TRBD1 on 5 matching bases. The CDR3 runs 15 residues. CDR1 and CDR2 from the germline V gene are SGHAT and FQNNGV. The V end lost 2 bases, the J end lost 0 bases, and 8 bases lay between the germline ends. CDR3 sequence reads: CASSLQGDSYNEQFF. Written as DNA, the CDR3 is TGTGCCAGCAGCTTACAGGGTGACTCCTACAATGAGCAGTTCTTC.

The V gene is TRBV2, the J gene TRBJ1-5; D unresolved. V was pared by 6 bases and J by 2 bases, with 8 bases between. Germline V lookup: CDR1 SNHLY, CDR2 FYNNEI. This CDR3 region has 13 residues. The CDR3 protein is CASRGYGNQPQHF. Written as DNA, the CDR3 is TGTGCCAGCAGGGGGTACGGCAATCAGCCCCAGCATTTT.

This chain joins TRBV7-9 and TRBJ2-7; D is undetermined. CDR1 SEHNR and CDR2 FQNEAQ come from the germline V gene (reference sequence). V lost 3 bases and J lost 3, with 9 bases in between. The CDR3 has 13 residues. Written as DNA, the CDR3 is TGTGCCAGCAGCTTCCGCCTTGACTACGAGCAGTACTTC. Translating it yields CASSFRLDYEQYF.

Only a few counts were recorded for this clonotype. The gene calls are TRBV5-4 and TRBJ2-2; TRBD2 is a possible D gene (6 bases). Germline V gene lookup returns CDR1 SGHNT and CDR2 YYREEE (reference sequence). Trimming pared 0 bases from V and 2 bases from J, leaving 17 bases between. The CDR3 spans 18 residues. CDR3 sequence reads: CASSLDAGRTLNTGELFF. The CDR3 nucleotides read TGTGCCAGCAGCTTGGACGCGGGACGGACCCTAAACACCGGGGAGCTGTTTTTT.

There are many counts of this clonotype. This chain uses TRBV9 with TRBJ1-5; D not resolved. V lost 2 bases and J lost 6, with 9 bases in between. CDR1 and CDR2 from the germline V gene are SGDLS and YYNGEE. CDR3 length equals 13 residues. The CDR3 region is CASSVGLGQPQHF. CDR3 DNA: TGTGCCAGCAGCGTGGGCCTTGGTCAGCCCCAGCATTTT.